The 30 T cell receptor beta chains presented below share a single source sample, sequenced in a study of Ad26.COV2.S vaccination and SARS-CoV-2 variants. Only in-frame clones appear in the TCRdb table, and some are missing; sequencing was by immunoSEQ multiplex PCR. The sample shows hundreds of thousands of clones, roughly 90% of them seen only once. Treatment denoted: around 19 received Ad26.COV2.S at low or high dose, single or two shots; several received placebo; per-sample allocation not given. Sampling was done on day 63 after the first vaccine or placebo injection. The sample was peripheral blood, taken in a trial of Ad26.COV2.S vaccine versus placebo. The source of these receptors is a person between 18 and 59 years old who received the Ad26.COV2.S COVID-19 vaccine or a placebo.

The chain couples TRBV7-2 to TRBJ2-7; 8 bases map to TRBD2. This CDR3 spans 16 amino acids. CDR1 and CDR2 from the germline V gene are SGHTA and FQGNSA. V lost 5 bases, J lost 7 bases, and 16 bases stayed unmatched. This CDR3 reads CASSPQRGLGALEQYF. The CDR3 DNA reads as TGTGCCAGCAGCCCCCAAAGGGGACTAGGGGCCTTGGAGCAGTACTTC.

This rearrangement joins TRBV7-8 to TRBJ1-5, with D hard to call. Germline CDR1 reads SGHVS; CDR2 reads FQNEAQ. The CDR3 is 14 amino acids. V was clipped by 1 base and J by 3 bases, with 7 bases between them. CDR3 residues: CASSLERYNQPQHF. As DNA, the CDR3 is TGTGCCAGCAGCTTAGAAAGGTACAATCAGCCCCAGCATTTT.

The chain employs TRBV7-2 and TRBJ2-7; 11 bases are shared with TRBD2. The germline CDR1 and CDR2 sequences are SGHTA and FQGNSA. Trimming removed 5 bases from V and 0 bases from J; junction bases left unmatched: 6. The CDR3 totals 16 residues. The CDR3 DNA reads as TGTGCCAGCAGCCTACTAGCGGGGGCCGTCTCCTACGAGCAGTACTTC. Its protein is CASSLLAGAVSYEQYF.

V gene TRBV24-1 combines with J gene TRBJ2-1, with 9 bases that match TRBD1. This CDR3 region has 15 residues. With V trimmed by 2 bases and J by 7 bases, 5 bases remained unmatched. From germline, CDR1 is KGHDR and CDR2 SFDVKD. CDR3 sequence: CATSDSGQGWNEQFF. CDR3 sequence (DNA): TGTGCCACCAGTGATTCCGGACAGGGGTGGAATGAGCAGTTCTTC.

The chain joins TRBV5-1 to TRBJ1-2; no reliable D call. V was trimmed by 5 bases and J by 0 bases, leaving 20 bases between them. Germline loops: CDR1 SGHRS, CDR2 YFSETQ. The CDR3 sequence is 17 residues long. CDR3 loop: CASRPPAAAGANYGYTF. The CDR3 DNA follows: TGCGCCAGCAGGCCCCCCGCAGCGGCAGGTGCTAACTATGGCTACACCTTC.

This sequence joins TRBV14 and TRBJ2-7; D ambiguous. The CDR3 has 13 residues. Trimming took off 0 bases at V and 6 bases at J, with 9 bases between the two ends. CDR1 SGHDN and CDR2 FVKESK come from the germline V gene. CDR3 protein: CASSQEAWVEQYF. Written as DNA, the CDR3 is TGTGCCAGCAGCCAAGAGGCTTGGGTCGAGCAGTACTTC.

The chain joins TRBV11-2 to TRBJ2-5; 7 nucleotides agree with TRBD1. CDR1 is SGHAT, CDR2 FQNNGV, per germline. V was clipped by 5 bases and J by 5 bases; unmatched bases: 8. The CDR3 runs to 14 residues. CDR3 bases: TGTGCCAGCAGCCTAGGGACAGTCGCGGAGACCCAGTACTTC. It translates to CASSLGTVAETQYF.

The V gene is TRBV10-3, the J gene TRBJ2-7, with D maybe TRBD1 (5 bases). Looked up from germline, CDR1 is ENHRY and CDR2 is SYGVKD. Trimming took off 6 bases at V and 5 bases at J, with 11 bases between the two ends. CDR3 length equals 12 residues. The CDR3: CAISGQKNEQYF. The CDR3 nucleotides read TGTGCCATCAGCGGACAAAAAAACGAGCAGTACTTC.

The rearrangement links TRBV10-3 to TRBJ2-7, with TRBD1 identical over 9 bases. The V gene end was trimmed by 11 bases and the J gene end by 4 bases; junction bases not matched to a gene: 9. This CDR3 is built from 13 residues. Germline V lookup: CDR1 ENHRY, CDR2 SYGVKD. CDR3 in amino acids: CAAAPDRGYEQYF. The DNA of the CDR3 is TGTGCCGCCGCCCCGGACAGGGGATACGAGCAGTACTTC.

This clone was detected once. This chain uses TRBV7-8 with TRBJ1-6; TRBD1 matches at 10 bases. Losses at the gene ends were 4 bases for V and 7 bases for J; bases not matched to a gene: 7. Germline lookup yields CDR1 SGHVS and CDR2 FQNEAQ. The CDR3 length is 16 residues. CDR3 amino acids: CASSWRGQGSNSPLHF. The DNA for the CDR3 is TGTGCCAGCAGCTGGCGGGGACAGGGGAGCAATTCACCCCTCCACTTT.

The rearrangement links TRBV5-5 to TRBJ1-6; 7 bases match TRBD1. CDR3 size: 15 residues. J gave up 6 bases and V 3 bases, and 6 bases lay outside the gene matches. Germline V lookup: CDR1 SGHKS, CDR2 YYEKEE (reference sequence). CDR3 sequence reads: CASSWTGGRNSPLHF. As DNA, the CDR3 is TGTGCCAGCAGCTGGACAGGCGGTCGTAATTCACCCCTCCACTTT.

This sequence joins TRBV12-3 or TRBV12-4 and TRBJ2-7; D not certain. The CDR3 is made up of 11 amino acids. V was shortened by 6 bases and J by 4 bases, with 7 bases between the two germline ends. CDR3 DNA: TGTGCCAGCAGCTATAAATACGAGCAGTACTTC. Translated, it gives CASSYKYEQYF.

The CDR3 sequence: CASSPVGLAGYSYNEQFF. Written as DNA, the CDR3 is TGCGCCAGCAGCCCGGTGGGACTAGCGGGATACTCCTACAATGAGCAGTTCTTC. The chain employs TRBV5-1 and TRBJ2-1, with TRBD2 matching 13 bases. Trimming at V came to 4 bases and at J to 0 bases, leaving 7 bases not matched to a gene. Germline assignment: CDR1 SGHRS and CDR2 YFSETQ. This CDR3 contains 18 residues.

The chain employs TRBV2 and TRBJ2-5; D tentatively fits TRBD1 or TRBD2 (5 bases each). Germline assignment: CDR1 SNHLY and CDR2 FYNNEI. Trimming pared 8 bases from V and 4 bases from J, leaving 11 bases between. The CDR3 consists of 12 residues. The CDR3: CASGGRSETQYF. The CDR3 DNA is TGTGCCAGCGGGGGACGGTCAGAGACCCAGTACTTC.

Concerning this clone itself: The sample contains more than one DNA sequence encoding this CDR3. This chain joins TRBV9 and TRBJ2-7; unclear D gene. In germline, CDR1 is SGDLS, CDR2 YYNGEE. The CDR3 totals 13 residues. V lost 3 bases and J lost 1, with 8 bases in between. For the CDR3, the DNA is TGTGCCAGCAGCGCGACCGGATCCTACGAGCAGTACTTC. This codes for CASSATGSYEQYF.

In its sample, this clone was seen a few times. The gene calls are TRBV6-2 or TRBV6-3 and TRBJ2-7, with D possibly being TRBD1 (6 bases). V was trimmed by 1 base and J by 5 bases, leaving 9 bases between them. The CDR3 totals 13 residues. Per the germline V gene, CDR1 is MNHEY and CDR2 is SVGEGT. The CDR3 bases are TGTGCCAGCAGTTACTTCAGGGGAGACGAGCAGTACTTC. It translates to CASSYFRGDEQYF.

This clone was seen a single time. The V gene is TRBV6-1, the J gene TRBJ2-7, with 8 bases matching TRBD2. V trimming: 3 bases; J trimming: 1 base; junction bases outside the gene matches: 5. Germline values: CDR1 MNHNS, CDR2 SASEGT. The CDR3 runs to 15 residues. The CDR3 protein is CASSESLAGSYEQYF. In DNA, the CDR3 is TGTGCCAGCAGTGAGTCTCTAGCGGGTTCCTACGAGCAGTACTTC.

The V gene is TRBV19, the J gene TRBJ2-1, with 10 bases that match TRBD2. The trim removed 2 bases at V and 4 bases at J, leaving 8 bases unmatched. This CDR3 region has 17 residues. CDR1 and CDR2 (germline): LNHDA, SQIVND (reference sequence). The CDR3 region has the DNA TGTGCCAGTAGTATACATTTGTGGACTAGCGGATACAATGAGCAGTTCTTC. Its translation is CASSIHLWTSGYNEQFF.

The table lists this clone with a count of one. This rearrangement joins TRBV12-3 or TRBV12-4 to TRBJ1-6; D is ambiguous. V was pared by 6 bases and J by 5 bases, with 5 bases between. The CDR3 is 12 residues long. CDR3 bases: TGTGCCAGCAGCACGAATAATTCACCCCTCCACTTT. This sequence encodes CASSTNNSPLHF.

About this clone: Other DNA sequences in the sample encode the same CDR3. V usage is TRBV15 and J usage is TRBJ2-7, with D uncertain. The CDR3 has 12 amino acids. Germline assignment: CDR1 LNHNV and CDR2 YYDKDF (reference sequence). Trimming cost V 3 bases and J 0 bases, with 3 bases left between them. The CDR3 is CATSRDSYEQYF. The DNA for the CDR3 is TGTGCCACCAGCAGGGACTCCTACGAGCAGTACTTC.

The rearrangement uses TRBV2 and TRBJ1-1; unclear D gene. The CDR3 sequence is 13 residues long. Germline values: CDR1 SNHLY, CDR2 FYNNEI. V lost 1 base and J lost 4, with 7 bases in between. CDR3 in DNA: TGTGCCAGCAGTGAAGGGGATGGCACTGAAGCTTTCTTT. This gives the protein CASSEGDGTEAFF.

The CDR3 loop is CASSLGGRGSYNEQFF. For the CDR3, the DNA is TGCGCCAGCAGCTTGGGAGGAAGGGGGTCCTACAATGAGCAGTTCTTC. The chain is built from TRBV5-1 and TRBJ2-1; possibly TRBD1 for D (6 bases). CDR1 is SGHRS, CDR2 YFSETQ, per germline. Deletions cut 0 bases from V and 1 base from J, with 11 bases between. This CDR3 is built from 16 residues.

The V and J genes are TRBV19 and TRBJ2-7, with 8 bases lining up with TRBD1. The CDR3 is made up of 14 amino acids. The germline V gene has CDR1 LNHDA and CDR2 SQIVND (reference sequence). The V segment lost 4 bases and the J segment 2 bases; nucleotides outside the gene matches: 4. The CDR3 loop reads CASSNWDRTYEQYF. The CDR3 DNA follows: TGTGCCAGTAGTAATTGGGACAGGACCTACGAGCAGTACTTC.

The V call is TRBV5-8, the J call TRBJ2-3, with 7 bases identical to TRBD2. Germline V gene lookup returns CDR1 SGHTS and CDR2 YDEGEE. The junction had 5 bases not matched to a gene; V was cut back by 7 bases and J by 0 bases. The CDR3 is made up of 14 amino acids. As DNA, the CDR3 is TGTGCCAGCCCTGGGGGGGTCAGCACAGATACGCAGTATTTT. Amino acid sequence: CASPGGVSTDTQYF. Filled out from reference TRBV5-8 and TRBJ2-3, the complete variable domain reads EAGVTQSPTHLIKTRGQQATLRCSPISGHTSVYWYQQALGLGLQFLLWYDEGEERNRGNFPPRFSGRQFPNYSSELNVNALELEDSALYLCASPGGVSTDTQYFGPGTRLTVL.

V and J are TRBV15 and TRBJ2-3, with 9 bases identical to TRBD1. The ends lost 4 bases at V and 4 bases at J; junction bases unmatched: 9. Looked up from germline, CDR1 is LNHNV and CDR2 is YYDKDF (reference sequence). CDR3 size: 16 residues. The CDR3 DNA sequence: TGTGCCACCAGCAACCTCGGGACAGGGCTGTCAGATACGCAGTATTTT. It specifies CATSNLGTGLSDTQYF. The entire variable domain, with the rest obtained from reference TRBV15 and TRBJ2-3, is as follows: DAMVIQNPRYQVTQFGKPVTLSCSQTLNHNVMYWYQQKSSQAPKLLFHYYDKDFNNEADTPDNFQSRRPNTSFCFLDIRSPGLGDTAMYLCATSNLGTGLSDTQYFGPGTRLTVL.

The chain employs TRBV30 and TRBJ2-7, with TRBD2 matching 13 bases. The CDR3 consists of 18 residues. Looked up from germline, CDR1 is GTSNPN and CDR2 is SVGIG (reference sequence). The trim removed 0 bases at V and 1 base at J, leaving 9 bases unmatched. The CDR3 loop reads CAWSVRGGTSGVSYEQYF. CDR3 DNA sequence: TGTGCCTGGAGTGTACGAGGCGGGACTAGCGGGGTATCCTACGAGCAGTACTTC.

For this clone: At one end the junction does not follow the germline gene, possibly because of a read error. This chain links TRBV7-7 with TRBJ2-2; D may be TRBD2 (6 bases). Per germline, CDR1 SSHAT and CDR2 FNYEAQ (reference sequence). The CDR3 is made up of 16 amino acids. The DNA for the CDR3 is TGTGCTAGCAGCTTAGAATCCGGGAGGAACACCGGGGAGCTGTTTTTT. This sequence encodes CASSLESGRNTGELFF.

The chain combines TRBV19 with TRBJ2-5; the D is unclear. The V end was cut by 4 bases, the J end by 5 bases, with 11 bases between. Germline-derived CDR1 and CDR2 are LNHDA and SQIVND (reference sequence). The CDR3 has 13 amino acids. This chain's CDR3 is CASSRSLEETQYF. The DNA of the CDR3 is TGTGCCAGTAGTAGGTCGCTAGAGGAGACCCAGTACTTC.

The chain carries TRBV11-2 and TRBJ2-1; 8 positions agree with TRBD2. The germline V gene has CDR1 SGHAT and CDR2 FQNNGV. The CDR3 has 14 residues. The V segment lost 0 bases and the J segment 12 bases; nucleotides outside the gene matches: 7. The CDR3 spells CASSLDRASGSQFF. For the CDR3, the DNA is TGTGCCAGCAGCTTAGATCGGGCTAGCGGGTCGCAGTTCTTC.

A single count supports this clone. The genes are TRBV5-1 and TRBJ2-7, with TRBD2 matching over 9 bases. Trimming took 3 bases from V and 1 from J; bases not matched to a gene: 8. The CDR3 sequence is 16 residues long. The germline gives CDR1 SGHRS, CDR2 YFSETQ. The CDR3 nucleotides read TGCGCCAGCAGCTCCCTCACGACTAGCGGATCCTACGAGCAGTACTTC. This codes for CASSSLTTSGSYEQYF.